The rows below give T cell receptor beta chains drawn from one sample of a study of regulatory T cells in long-lasting Graves disease. TCRdb ran MiXCR on the multiplex PCR reads and lists one entry per CDR3 protein. The table lists some 440,000 distinct CDR3 sequences, less than 25% of them singletons. Source: peripheral blood mononuclear cells (PBMCs), taken when the disease was refractory, from a patient treated with antithyroid drugs. The receptors shown here come from a female donor with Graves disease. Both conserved end residues are part of each CDR3. Each record gives: D gene, J gene, V gene, clone size, CDR3 DNA, CDR3 protein. A D gene is named only where the DNA matches it firmly. Not every row has a clone size; where given, it reads once, few, many or a size class.

TRBD1 TRBJ1-6 TRBV14 . TGTGCCAGCAGCCAGACAGGGAATTCACCCCTCCACTTT CASSQTGNSPLHF
. TRBJ2-2 TRBV6-5 . TGTGCCAGCAGTTACGGGACATCTATTACCGGGGAGCTGTTTTTT CASSYGTSITGELFF
. TRBJ2-5 TRBV6-1 many TGTGCCAGCAGTCGAACGGTAGAGACCCAGTACTTC CASSRTVETQYF
. TRBJ1-5 TRBV6-1 few TGTGCCAGCATCGCCCAAAGGGACTACCATCAGCCCCAGCATTTT CASIAQRDYHQPQHF
TRBD1 TRBJ1-2 TRBV6-9 few TGTGCCAGCAGTTGGGGGACAGCTTATGGCTACACCTTC CASSWGTAYGYTF
TRBD2 TRBJ2-2 TRBV6-5 many TGTGCCAGCAGTTACTCGACGGCGGGAGGACTGGCCGGGGAGCTGTTTTTT CASSYSTAGGLAGELFF
. TRBJ1-2 TRBV4-1 . TGCGCCAGCAGCCAGCCCACAGGGAGATGGAATGGCTACACCTTC CASSQPTGRWNGYTF
TRBD1 TRBJ2-7 TRBV28 many TGTGCCAGCACTCATCTGGGACAGGGCTACGAGCAGTACTTC CASTHLGQGYEQYF
TRBD1 TRBJ2-7 TRBV27 many TGTGCCAGCAGTATGCGACAGGGCTACGAGCAGTACTTC CASSMRQGYEQYF
. TRBJ2-7 TRBV19 few TGTGCCAGTAGTTACAGGGTATGGTCCTACGAGCAGTACTTC CASSYRVWSYEQYF
. TRBJ2-4 TRBV20-1 . TGCAGTGCTAGCGGGGATAAAAACATTCAGTACTTC CSASGDKNIQYF
. TRBJ2-7 TRBV6-1 few TGTGCCAGCAGCCAAGGACGGATACAGTACTTC CASSQGRIQYF
TRBD2 TRBJ2-7 TRBV20-1 many TGCAGTGCTAGAGTCGGGAGGGCCGTCGGGGAGCAGTACTTC CSARVGRAVGEQYF
. TRBJ2-2 TRBV4-2 few TGTGCCAGCAGCCAAGGGGTCGCAGGGATAAACACCGGGGAGCTGTTTTTT CASSQGVAGINTGELFF
. TRBJ2-5 TRBV18 . TGTGCCAGCTCACCTGCTCCAGGGCGGGAGACCCAGTACTTC CASSPAPGRETQYF
TRBD2 TRBJ2-5 TRBV28 many TGTGCCAGCAGCCAGGGAGGGCCAGAGACCCAGTACTTC CASSQGGPETQYF
. TRBJ1-1 TRBV7-2 few TGTGCCAGCAGCCCACCGGGCGGGAGAGACACTGAAGCTTTCTTT CASSPPGGRDTEAFF
TRBD1 TRBJ2-6 TRBV2 many TGTGCCAGCAGTGACGGGGGACAGGGGCTACTTTCTGGGGCCAACGTCCTGACTTTC CASSDGGQGLLSGANVLTF
TRBD2 TRBJ2-5 TRBV20-1 many TGCAGTGCCCCACCTCGGAGGGGCCCGCGGGGGGAGACCCAGTACTTC CSAPPRRGPRGETQYF
. TRBJ1-1 TRBV28 many TGTGCCAGCAGTGCCGCAGGGTCGAACACTGAAGCTTTCTTT CASSAAGSNTEAFF
. TRBJ2-5 TRBV5-1 . TGCGCCAGCAGCTCCTCAGGGGTCGGGGAGACCCAGTACTTC CASSSSGVGETQYF
TRBD1 TRBJ1-4 TRBV5-1 once TGCGCCAGCAGCTTGATACCGGGACAGGCTAATGAAAAACTGTTTTTT CASSLIPGQANEKLFF
TRBD1 TRBJ2-7 TRBV6-4 many TGTGCCATGCTATGGGACAGGGGGCTTCGGGAGCAGTACTTC CAMLWDRGLREQYF
. TRBJ1-1 TRBV4-2 few TGTGCCAGCAGCCAAGAAAGAAACGGGGTTGAAGCTTTCTTT CASSQERNGVEAFF
TRBD2 TRBJ2-1 TRBV5-1 . TGCGCCTCCAAAACTAGCGGGCTTAACAATGAGCAGTTCTTC CASKTSGLNNEQFF
. TRBJ2-7 TRBV27 few TGTGCCAGCATTAGCGGTAACGAGCAGTACTTC CASISGNEQYF
. TRBJ1-5 TRBV24-1 many TGTGCCACCAGTGCCACCGGGACCAGCAATCAGCCCCAGCATTTT CATSATGTSNQPQHF
TRBD2 TRBJ2-2 TRBV9 few TGTGCCAGCAGCGAGGGACTAGCGAGCACCGGGGAGCTGTTTTTT CASSEGLASTGELFF
. TRBJ1-1 TRBV12-3/TRBV12-4 many TGTGCCAGCAGGATGGCCAGTCAAAACACTGAAGCTTTCTTT CASRMASQNTEAFF
TRBD1 TRBJ1-5 TRBV28 many TGTGCCAGCAGTTTAGACAGGGTCCAGCCCCAGCATTTT CASSLDRVQPQHF
. TRBJ1-1 TRBV30 . TGTGCCTGGAGTGTGGGTATACTGGGGCCTGAAGCTTTCTTT CAWSVGILGPEAFF
. TRBJ2-2 TRBV19 few TGTGCCAGTAGTTTTGGAGGGGGCAGCTCCGGGGAGCTGTTTTTT CASSFGGGSSGELFF
. TRBJ1-1 TRBV11-2 . TGTGCCAGCAGCTTGGGGGGACATCCTGAAGCTTTCTTT CASSLGGHPEAFF
TRBD1 TRBJ2-7 TRBV6-1 . TGTGCCAGCGCGTGGGGACAGGCCCCCTACGAGCAGTACTTC CASAWGQAPYEQYF
. TRBJ1-1 TRBV11-2 few TGTGCCAGCAGCTTAGGGGGGGGGCAGGGAAGCACTGAAGCTTTCTTT CASSLGGGQGSTEAFF
TRBD2 TRBJ2-3 TRBV2 . TGTGCCAGCAGTGAAGTGGTGAAAGCGGGAGGGAGCACAGATACGCAGTATTTT CASSEVVKAGGSTDTQYF
TRBD1 TRBJ1-2 TRBV9 many TGTGCCAGCAGCGGAGCTAGGACAGGTTATAACTATGGCTACACCTTC CASSGARTGYNYGYTF
. TRBJ1-2 TRBV7-9 many TGTGCCAGCAGTCAAGCCCCGGGACACCTCTGGGACTATGGCTACACCTTC CASSQAPGHLWDYGYTF
. TRBJ2-7 TRBV14 many TGTGCCAGCAGCCAAGATCAGATAGCGTACGAGCAGTACTTC CASSQDQIAYEQYF
TRBD1 TRBJ2-5 TRBV7-7 many TGTGCTAGCAGTTCCGACAGGGTCGGGGAGACCCAGTACTTC CASSSDRVGETQYF
TRBD2 TRBJ2-4 TRBV20-1 many TGCAGTGCTAGATCTAGCGGCAAAAACATTCAGTACTTC CSARSSGKNIQYF
. TRBJ2-3 TRBV7-8 many TGTGCCAGCAGCTTAGGAGGGTCGGACTTCACAGATACGCAGTATTTT CASSLGGSDFTDTQYF
TRBD1 TRBJ2-7 TRBV7-9 few TGTGCCAGCAGCTTTCCGACAGGGGAGAGGGAGCAGTACTTC CASSFPTGEREQYF
. TRBJ1-1 TRBV6-1 . TGTGCCAGCAGTACGTTACAGGGAGGCAGGACTGAAGCTTTCTTT CASSTLQGGRTEAFF
TRBD2 TRBJ2-7 TRBV4-1 few TGCGCCAGCAGCCAAGATGGTAGTAGCGGGAAGGTCTACGAGCAGTACTTC CASSQDGSSGKVYEQYF
. TRBJ2-5 TRBV6-2/TRBV6-3 many TGTGCCAGCAGTCAGAACTACCTCCAAGAGACCCAGTACTTC CASSQNYLQETQYF
. TRBJ1-1 TRBV6-1 few TGTGCCAGCAAAGACAGTTCTGGAAACACTGAAGCTTTCTTT CASKDSSGNTEAFF
TRBD2 TRBJ2-4 TRBV7-9 few TGTGCCGAAACGGGACTAGAGGGGTTAACCAAAAACATTCAGTACTTC CAETGLEGLTKNIQYF
. TRBJ2-3 TRBV27 many TGTGCCAGCAGTTCTGGATGGGCGTATAGCACAGATACGCAGTATTTT CASSSGWAYSTDTQYF
. TRBJ1-5 TRBV20-1 . TGCAGTGCTAGCCTATCCGGGACATATACTCTAAATCAGCCCCAGCATTTT CSASLSGTYTLNQPQHF
. TRBJ2-7 TRBV27 many TGTGCCAGCAGGAAACTAATGCTAGGGGGGTTGTACGAGCAGTACTTC CASRKLMLGGLYEQYF
. TRBJ2-1 TRBV7-9 . TGTGCCAGCAGCTTATGGATGCGGAGGGGAAGTGAGCAGTTCTTC CASSLWMRRGSEQFF
. TRBJ2-7 TRBV28 few TGTGCCAGCAGTCAAATCCTCTACGAGCAGTACTTC CASSQILYEQYF
. TRBJ2-7 TRBV6-1 . TGTGCCAGCCAATGGAGCTACGAGCAGTACTTC CASQWSYEQYF
. TRBJ2-2 TRBV9 . TGTGCCAGCAGCGTTCGCAGCGCGAGAAACACCGGGGAGCTGTTTTTT CASSVRSARNTGELFF
. TRBJ1-1 TRBV28 many TGTGCCAGCACCCCACTGAACGCTGAAGCTTTCTTT CASTPLNAEAFF
. TRBJ2-7 TRBV2 many TGTGCCAGCAGATATGTGAGCTCCTACGAGCAGTACTTC CASRYVSSYEQYF